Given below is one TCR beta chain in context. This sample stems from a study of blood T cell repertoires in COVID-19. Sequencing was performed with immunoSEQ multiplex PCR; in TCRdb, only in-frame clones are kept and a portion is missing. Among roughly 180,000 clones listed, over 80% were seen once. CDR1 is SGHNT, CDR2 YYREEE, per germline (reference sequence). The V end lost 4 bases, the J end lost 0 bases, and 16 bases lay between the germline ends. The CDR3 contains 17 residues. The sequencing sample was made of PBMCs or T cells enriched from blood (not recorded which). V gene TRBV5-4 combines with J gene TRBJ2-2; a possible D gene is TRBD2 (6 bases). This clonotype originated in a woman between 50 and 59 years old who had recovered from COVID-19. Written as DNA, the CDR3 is TGTGCCAGCAGCCCATCCCTCGGCGGGGCGAACACCGGGGAGCTGTTTTTT. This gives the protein CASSPSLGGANTGELFF.